A single count supports the clone carrying this T cell receptor (beta chain). Sequenced by immunoSEQ multiplex PCR; TCRdb stores in-frame clones only, minus some. This sample has 2 million to 2.5 million clones, with nearly 97% found just once. Each sample came from a Caucasian adult donor living in Nashville, Tennessee. Germline CDR1 is WNHNN and CDR2 is SYGVQD (reference sequence). V was shortened by 3 bases and J by 7 bases, with 14 bases between the two germline ends. The CDR3 runs 14 residues. The record originates from a study of shared clonotypes between healthy human individuals. V is TRBV10-1 and J is TRBJ2-3; D remains unclear. Sequencing input: naive CD4+ T cells sorted from blood. Subset denoted: CD45RA+ positively selected. The sequence came from a man aged 18 to 30 in good health. As DNA, the CDR3 is TGCGCCAGCAGTGAAGCACTCGCAGAGAATACGCAGTATTTT. Translation gives CASSEALAENTQYF.